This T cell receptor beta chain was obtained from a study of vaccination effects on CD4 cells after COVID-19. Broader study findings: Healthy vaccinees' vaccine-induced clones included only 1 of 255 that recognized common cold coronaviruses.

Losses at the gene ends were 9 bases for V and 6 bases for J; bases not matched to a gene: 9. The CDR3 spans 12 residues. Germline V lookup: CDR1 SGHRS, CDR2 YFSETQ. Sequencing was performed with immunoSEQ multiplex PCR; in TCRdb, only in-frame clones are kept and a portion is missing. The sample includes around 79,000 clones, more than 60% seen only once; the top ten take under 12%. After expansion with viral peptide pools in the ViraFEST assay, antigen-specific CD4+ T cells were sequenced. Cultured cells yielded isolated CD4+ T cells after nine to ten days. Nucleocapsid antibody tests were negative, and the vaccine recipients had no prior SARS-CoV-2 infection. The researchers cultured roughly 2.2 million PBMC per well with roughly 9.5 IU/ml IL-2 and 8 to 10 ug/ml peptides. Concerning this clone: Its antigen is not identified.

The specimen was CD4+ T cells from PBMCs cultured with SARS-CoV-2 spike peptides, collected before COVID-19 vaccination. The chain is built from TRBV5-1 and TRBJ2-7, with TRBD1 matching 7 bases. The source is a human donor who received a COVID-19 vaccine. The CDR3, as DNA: TGCGCCACCACGACAGGGACAAGCGAGCAGTACGTC. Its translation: CATTTGTSEQYV.